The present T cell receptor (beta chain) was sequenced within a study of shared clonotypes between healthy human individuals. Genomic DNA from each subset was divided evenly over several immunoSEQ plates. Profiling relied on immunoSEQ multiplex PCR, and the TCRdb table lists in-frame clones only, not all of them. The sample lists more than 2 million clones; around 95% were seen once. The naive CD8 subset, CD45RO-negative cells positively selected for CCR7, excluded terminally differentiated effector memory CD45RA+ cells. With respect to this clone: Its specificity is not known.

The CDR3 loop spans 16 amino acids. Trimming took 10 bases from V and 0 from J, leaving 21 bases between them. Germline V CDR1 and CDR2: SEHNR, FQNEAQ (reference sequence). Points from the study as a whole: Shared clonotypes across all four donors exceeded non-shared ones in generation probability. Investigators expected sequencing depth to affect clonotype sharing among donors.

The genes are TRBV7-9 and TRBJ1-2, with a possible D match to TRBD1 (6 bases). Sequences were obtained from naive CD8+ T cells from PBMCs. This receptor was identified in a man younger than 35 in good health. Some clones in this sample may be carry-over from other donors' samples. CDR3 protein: CATDRTELFTNYGYTF. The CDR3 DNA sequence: TGTGCCACCGACAGGACAGAATTGTTCACTAACTATGGCTACACCTTC. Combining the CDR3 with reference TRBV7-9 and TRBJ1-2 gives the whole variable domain DTGVSQNPRHKITKRGQNVTFRCDPISEHNRLYWYRQTLGQGPEFLTYFQNEAQLEKSRLLSDRFSAERPKGSFSTLEIQRTEQGDSAMYLCATDRTELFTNYGYTFGSGTRLTVV.